This T cell receptor (beta chain) was identified during a study of blood T cell repertoires in COVID-19. Authors' analysis steps: The assay estimated nucleated cells by amplifying reference gene primers. Repertoires were generated with immunoSEQ multiplex PCR, while TCRdb's copy carries only in-frame clones and drops some. For V, J and clone size, that table is used; D and trimming come from the DNA. The repertoire includes 200,000 to 300,000 clones, 70% to 85% of them detected once, and nearly 9% sits in the top ten. Per the germline V gene, CDR1 is MNHNS and CDR2 is SASEGT. The CDR3 has 16 amino acids. The V gene end was trimmed by 4 bases and the J gene end by 5 bases; junction bases not matched to a gene: 10.

The sequence came from a man aged 80 or over with acute or convalescent COVID-19. Material: peripheral blood. This chain links TRBV6-1 with TRBJ2-2, with 7 positions matching TRBD1. The CDR3 bases are TGTGCCAGCAGTGTTTTGAAGGGGGCGCGGACCGGGGAGCTGTTTTTT. Translating it yields CASSVLKGARTGELFF.